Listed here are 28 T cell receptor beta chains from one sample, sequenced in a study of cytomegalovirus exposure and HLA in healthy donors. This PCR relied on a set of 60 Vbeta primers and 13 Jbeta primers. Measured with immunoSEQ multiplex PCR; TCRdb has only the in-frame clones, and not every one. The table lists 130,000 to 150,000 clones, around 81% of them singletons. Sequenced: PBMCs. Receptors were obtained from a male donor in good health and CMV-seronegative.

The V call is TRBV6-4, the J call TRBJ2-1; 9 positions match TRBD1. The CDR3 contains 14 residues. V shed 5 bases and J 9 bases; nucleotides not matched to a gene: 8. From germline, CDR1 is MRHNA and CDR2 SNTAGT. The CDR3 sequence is CASSLGTGTAEQFF. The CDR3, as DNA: TGTGCCAGCAGTCTCGGGACAGGGACGGCTGAGCAGTTCTTC.

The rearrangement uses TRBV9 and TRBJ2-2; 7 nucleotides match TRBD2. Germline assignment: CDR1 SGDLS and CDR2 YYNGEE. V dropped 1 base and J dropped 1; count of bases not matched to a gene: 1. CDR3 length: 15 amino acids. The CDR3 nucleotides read TGTGCCAGCAGCGTATCTAGCGGGAACACCGGGGAGCTGTTTTTT. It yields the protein CASSVSSGNTGELFF. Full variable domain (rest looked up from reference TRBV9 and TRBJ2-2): DSGVTQTPKHLITATGQRVTLRCSPRSGDLSVYWYQQSLDQGLQFLIQYYNGEERAKGNILERFSAQQFPDLHSELNLSSLELGDSALYFCASSVSSGNTGELFFGEGSRLTVL.

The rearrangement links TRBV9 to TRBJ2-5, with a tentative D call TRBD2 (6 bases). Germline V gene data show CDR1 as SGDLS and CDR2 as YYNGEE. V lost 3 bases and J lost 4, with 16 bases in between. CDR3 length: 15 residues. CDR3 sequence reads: CASSGGGWNGETQYF. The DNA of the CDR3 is TGTGCCAGCAGCGGGGGAGGTTGGAACGGAGAGACCCAGTACTTC.

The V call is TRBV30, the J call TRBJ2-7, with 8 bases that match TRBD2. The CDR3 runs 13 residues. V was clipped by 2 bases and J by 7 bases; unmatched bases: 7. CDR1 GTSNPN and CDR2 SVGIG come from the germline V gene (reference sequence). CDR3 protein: CAWSSQGGREQYF. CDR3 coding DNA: TGTGCCTGGAGTTCTCAGGGCGGGAGGGAGCAGTACTTC.

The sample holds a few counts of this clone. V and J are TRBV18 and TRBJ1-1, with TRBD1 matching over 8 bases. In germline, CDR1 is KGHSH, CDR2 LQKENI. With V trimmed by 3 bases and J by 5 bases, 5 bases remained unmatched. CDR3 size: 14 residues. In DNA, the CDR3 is TGTGCCAGCTCACCGACAGGGGACGGGACTGAAGCTTTCTTT. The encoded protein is CASSPTGDGTEAFF.

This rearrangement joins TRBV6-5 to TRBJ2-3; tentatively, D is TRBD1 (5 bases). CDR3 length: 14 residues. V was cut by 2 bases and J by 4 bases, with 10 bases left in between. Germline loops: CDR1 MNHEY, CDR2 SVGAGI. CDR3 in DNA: TGTGCCAGCAGTTACGAACAGGCTTCAGATACGCAGTATTTT. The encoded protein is CASSYEQASDTQYF.

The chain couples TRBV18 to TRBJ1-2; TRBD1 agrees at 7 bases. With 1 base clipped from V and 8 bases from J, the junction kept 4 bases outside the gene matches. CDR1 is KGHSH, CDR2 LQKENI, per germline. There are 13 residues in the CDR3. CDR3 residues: CASSPQGAEGYTF. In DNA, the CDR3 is TGTGCCAGCTCACCACAGGGGGCGGAAGGCTACACCTTC.

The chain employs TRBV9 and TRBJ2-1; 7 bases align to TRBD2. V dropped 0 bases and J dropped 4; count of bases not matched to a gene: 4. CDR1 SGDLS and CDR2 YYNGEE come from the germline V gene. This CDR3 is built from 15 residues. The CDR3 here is CASSVAGGGYNEQFF. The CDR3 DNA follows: TGTGCCAGCAGCGTAGCCGGCGGGGGATACAATGAGCAGTTCTTC.

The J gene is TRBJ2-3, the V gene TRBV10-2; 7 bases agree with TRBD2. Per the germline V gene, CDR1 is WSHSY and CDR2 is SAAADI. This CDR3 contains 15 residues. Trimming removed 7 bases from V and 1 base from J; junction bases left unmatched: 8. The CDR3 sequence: CASTMTSLGTDTQYF. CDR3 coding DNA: TGCGCCAGCACTATGACTAGCCTGGGCACAGATACGCAGTATTTT.

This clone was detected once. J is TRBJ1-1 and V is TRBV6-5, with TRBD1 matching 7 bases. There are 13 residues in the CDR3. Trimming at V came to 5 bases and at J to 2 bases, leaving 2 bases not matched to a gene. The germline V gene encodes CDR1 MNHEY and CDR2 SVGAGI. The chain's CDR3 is CASSDRENTEAFF. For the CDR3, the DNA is TGTGCCAGCAGTGACAGGGAAAACACTGAAGCTTTCTTT.

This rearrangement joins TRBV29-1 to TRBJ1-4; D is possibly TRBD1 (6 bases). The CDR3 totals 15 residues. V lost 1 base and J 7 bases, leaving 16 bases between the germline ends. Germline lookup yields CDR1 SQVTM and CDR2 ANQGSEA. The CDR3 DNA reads TGCAGCGTTGAAGGGTCACAGGGCGCTAGTGAAAAACTGTTTTTT. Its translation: CSVEGSQGASEKLFF.

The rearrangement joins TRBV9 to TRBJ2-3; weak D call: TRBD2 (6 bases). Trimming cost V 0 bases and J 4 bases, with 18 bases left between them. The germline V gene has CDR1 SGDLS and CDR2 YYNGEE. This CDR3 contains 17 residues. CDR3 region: CASSVGPGGVDPDTQYF. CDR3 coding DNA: TGTGCCAGCAGCGTAGGGCCCGGGGGAGTAGACCCAGATACGCAGTATTTT.

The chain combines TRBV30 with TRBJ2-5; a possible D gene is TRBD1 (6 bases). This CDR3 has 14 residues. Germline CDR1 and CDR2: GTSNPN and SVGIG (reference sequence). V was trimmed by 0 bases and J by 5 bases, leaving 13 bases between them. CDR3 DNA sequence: TGTGCCTGGAGTGTACCGACAGGTATCGAGACCCAGTACTTC. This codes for CAWSVPTGIETQYF.

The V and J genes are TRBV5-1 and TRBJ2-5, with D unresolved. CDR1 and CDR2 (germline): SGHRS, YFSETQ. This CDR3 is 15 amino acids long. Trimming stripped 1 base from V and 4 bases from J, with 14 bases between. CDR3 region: CASSLTAAVGETQYF. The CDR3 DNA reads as TGCGCCAGCAGCTTGACGGCGGCGGTTGGAGAGACCCAGTACTTC.

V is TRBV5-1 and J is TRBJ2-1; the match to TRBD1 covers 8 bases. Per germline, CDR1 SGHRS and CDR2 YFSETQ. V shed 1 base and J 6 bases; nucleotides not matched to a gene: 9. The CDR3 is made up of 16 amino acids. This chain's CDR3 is CASSLNRGIFVNEQFF. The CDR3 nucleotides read TGCGCCAGCAGCTTGAACAGGGGGATATTTGTCAATGAGCAGTTCTTC.

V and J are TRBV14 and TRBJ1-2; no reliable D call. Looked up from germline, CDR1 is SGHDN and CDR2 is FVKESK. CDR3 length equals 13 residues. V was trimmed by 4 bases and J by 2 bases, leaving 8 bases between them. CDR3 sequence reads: CASSPMMNYGYTF. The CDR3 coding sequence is TGTGCCAGCAGCCCTATGATGAACTATGGCTACACCTTC.

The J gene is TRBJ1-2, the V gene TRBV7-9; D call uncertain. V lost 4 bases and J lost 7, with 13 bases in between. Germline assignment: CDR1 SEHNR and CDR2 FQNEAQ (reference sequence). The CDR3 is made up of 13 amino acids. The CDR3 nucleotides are TGTGCCAGCAGCTCCCCGGGTTTGGGTGGCTACACCTTC. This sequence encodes CASSSPGLGGYTF.

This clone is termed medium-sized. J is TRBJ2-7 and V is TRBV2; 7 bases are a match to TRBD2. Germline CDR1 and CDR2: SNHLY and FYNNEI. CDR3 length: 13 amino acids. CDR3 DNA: TGTGGCAGTCGTAGCGGGCCCGATTACGAGCAGTACTTC. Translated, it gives CGSRSGPDYEQYF.

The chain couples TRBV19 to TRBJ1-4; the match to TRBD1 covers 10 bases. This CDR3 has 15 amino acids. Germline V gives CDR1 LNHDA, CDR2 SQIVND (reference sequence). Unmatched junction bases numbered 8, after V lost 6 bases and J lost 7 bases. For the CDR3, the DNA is TGTGCCAGTAGCCCGACTGGGGACAGGGGTGAAAAACTGTTTTTT. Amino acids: CASSPTGDRGEKLFF.

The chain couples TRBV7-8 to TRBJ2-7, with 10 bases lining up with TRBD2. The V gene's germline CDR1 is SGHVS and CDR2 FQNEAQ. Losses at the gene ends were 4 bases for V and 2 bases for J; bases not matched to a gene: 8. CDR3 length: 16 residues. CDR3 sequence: CASSSRPGTSAYEQYF. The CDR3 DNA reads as TGTGCCAGCAGCTCGCGCCCCGGGACTAGCGCCTACGAGCAGTACTTC.

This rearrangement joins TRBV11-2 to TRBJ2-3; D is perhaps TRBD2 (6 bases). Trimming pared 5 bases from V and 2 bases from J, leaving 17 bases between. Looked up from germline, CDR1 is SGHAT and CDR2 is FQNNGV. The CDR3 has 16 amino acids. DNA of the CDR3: TGTGCCAGCAGCCCCCGAAGGCGGGGCCACACAGATACGCAGTATTTT. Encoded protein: CASSPRRRGHTDTQYF. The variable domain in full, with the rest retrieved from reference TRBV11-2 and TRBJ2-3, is EAGVAQSPRYKIIEKRQSVAFWCNPISGHATLYWYQQILGQGPKLLIQFQNNGVVDDSQLPKDRFSAERLKGVDSTLKIQPAKLEDSAVYLCASSPRRRGHTDTQYFGPGTRLTVL.

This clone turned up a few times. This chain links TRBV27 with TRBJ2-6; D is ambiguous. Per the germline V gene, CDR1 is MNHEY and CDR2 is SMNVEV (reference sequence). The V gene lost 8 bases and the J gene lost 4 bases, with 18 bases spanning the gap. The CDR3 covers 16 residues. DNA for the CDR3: TGTGCCAGCGATTCCCCGGTTGAGATGGGGGCCAACGTCCTGACTTTC. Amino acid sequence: CASDSPVEMGANVLTF.

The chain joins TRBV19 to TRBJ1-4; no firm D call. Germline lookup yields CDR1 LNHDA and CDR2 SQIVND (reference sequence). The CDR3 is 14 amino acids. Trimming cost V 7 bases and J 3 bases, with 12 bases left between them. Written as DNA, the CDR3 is TGTGCCAGTAAACAGACGGCCGCTAATGAAAAACTGTTTTTT. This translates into CASKQTAANEKLFF.

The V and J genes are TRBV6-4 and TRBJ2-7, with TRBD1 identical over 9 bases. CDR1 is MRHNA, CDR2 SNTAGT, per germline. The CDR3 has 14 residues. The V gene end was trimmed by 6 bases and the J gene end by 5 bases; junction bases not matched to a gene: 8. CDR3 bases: TGTGCCAGCAGCGAGACAGGGGGTAACAACGAGCAGTACTTC. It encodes CASSETGGNNEQYF.

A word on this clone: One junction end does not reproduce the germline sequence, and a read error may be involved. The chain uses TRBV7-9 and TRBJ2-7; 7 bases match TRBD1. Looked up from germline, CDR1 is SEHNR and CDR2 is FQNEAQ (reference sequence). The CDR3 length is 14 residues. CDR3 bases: TGTTCCAGCAGCTCAACAGGGGACCGCAACGAGCAGTACTTC. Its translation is CSSSSTGDRNEQYF.

CDR3 sequence (DNA): TGTGCCAGCAGCCAAGTATTAGGTCGAGGAGCCGGGGAGCTGTTTTTT. As protein: CASSQVLGRGAGELFF. This chain links TRBV14 with TRBJ2-2; D unclear. V lost 1 base to trimming and J lost 6 bases, with 15 bases between them. This CDR3 comprises 16 residues. Germline CDR1 reads SGHDN; CDR2 reads FVKESK.

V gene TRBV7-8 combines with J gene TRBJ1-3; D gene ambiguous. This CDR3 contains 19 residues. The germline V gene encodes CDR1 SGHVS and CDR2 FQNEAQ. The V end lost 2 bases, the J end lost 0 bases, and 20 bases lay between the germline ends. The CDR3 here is CASSLNLAPGTVSGNTIYF. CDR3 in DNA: TGTGCCAGCAGCTTAAACCTCGCCCCTGGCACAGTCTCTGGAAACACCATATATTTT.

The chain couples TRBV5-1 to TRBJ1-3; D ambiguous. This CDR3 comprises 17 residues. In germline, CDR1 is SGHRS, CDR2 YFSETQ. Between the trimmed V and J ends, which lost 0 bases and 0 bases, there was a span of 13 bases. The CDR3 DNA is TGCGCCAGCAGCTTGGTATCTCTGAGGAGCTCTGGAAACACCATATATTTT. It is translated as CASSLVSLRSSGNTIYF. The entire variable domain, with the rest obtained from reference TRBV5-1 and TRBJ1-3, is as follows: KAGVTQTPRYLIKTRGQQVTLSCSPISGHRSVSWYQQTPGQGLQFLFEYFSETQRNKGNFPGRFSGRQFSNSRSEMNVSTLELGDSALYLCASSLVSLRSSGNTIYFGEGSWLTVV.